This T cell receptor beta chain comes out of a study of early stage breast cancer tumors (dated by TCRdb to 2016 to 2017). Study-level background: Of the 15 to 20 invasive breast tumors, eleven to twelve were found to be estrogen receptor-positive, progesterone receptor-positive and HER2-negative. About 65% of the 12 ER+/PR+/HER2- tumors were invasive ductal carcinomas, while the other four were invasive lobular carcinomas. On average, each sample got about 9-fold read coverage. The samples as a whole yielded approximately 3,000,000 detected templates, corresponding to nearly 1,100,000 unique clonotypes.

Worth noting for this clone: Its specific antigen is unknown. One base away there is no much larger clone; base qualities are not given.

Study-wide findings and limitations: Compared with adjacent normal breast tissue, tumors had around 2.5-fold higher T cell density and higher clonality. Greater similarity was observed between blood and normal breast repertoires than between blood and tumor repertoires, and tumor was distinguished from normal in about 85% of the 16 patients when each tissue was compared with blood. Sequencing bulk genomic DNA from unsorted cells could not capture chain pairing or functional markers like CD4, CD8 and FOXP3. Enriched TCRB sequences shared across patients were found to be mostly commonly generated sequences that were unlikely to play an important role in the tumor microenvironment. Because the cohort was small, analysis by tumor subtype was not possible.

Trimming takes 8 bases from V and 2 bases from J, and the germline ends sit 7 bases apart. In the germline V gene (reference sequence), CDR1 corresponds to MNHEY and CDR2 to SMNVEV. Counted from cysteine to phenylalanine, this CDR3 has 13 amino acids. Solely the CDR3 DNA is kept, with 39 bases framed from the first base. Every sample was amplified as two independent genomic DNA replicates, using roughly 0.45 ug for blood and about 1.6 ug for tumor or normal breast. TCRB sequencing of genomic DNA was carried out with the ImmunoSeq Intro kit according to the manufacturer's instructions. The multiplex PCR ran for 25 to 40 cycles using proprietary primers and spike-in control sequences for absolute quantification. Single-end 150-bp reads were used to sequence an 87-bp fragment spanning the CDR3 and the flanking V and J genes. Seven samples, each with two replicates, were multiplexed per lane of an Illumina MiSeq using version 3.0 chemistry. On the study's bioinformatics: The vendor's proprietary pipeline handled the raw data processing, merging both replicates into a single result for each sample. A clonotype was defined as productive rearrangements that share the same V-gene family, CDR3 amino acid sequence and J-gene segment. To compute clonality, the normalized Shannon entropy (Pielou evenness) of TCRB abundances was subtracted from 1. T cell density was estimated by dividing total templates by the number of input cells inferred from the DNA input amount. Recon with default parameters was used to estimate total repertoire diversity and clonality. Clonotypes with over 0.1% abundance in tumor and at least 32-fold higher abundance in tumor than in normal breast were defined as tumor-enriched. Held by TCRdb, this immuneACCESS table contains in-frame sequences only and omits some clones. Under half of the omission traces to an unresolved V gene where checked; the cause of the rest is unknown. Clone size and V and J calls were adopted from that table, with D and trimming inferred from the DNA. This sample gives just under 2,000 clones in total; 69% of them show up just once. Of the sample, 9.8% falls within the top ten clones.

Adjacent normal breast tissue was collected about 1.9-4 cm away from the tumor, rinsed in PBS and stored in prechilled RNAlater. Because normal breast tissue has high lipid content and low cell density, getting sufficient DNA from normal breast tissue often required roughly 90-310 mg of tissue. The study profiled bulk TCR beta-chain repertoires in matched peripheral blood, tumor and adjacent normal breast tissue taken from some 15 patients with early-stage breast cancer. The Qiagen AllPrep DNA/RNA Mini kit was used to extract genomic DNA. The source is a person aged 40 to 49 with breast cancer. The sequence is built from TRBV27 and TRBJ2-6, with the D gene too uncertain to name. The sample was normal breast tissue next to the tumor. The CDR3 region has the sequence CASGRPGANVLTF. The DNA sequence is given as TGTGCCAGCGGTAGGCCTGGGGCCAACGTCCTGACTTTC.